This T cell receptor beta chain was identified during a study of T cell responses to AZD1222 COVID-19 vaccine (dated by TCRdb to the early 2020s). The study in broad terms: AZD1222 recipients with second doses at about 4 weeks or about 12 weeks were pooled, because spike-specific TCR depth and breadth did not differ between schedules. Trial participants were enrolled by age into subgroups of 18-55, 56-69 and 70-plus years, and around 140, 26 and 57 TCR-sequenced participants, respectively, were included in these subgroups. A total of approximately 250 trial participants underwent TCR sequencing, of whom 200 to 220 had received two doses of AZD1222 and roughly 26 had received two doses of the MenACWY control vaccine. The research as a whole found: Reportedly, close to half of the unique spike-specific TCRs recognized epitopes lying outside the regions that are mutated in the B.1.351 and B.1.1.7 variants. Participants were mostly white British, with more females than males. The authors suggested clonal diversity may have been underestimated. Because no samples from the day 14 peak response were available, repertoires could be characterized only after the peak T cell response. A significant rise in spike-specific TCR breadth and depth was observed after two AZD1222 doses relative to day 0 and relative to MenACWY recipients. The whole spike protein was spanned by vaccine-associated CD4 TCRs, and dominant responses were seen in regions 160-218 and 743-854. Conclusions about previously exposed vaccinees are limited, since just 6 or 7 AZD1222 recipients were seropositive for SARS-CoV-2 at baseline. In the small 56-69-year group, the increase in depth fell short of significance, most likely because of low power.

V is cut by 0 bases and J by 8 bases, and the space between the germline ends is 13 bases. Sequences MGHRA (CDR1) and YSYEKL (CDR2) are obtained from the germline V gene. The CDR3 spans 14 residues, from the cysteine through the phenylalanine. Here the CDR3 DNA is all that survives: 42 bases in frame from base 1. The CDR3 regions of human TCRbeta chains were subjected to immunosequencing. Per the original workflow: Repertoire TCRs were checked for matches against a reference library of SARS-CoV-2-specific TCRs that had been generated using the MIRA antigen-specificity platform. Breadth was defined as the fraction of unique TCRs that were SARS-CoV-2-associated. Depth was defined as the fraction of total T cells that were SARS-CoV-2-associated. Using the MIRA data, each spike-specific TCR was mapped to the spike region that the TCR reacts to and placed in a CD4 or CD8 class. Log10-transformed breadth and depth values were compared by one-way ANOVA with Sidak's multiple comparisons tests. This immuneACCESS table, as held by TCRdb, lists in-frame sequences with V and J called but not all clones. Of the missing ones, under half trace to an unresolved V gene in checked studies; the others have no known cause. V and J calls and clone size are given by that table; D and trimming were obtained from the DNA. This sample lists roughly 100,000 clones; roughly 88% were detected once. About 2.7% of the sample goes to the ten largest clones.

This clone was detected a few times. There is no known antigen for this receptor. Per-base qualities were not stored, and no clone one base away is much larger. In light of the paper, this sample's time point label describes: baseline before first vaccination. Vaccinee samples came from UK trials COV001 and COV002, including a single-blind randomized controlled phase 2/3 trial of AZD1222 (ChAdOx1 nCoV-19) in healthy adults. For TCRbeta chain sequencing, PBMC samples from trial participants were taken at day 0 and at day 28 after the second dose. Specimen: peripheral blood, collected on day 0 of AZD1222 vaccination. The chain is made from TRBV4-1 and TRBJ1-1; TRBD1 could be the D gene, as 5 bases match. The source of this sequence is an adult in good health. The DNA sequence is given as TGCGCCAGCAGCCAAGATAGGGACCCCCAAGAAGCTTTCTTT. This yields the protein CASSQDRDPQEAFF.